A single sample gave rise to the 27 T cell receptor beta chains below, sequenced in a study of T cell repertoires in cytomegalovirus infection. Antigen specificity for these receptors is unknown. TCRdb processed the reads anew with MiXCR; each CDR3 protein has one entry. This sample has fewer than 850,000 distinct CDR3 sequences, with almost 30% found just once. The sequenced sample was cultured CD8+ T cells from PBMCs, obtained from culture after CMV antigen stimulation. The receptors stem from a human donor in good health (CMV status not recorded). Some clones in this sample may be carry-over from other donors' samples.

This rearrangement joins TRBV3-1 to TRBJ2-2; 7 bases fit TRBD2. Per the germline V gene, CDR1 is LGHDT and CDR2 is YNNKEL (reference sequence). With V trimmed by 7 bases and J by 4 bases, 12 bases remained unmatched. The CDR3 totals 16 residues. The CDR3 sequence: CASNAGTSDPTGELFF. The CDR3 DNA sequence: TGTGCCAGCAACGCCGGAACTAGCGACCCCACCGGGGAGCTGTTTTTT.

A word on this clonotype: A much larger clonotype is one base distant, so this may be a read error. CDR3 region: CANSLGWEGSGGPYNEQFF. CDR3 nucleotide sequence: TGTGCCAACAGCTTGGGGTGGGAGGGTAGCGGGGGGCCTTACAATGAGCAGTTCTTC. The chain combines TRBV7-2 with TRBJ2-1; TRBD2 matches at 10 bases. The germline gives CDR1 SGHTA, CDR2 FQGNSA. The CDR3 spans 19 residues.

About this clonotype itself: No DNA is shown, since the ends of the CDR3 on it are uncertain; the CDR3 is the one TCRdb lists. CDR3 loop: CASSLAQAAYEQYF. The chain links TRBV27 to TRBJ2-7; the table's D gene call, TRBD2, was not cross checked with the DNA. The CDR3 is 14 residues long, counting both termini. Germline CDR1 reads MNHEY; CDR2 reads SMNVEV (reference sequence).

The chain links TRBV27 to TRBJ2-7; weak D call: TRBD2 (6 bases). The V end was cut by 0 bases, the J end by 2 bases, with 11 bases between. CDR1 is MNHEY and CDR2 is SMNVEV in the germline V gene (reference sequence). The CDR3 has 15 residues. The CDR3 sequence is CASSLSGGGTYEQYV. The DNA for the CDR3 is TGTGCCAGCAGTTTATCAGGTGGCGGGACCTACGAGCAGTACGTC.

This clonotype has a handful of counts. The CDR3 loop is CASSVGQNTGELFF. CDR3 coding DNA: TGTGCCAGCAGCGTCGGACAGAACACCGGGGAGCTGTTTTTT. The chain carries TRBV7-6 and TRBJ2-2; maybe TRBD1 (5 bases). Germline assignment: CDR1 SGHVS and CDR2 FNYEAQ. The CDR3 sequence is 14 residues long. V gave up 5 bases and J gave up 1 base, with 8 bases separating them.

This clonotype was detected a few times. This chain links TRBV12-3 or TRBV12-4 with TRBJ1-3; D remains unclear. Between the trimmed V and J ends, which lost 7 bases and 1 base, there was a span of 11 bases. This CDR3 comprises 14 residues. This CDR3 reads CASTPEGSGNTIYF. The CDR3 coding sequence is TGTGCCAGCACCCCCGAGGGTTCTGGAAACACCATATATTTT.

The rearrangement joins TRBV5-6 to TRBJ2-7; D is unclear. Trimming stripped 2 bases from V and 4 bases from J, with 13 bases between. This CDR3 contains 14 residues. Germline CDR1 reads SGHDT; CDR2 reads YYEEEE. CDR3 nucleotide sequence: TGTGCCAGCAGCTTAGTCTTCCCCGAATACGAGCAGTACTTC. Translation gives CASSLVFPEYEQYF.

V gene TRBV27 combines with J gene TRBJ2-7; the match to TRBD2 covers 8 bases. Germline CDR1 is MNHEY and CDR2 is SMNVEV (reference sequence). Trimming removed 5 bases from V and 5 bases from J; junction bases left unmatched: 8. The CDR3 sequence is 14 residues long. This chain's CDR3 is CASSPGTSNNEQYF. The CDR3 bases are TGTGCCAGCAGTCCCGGGACTAGTAATAACGAGCAGTACTTC.

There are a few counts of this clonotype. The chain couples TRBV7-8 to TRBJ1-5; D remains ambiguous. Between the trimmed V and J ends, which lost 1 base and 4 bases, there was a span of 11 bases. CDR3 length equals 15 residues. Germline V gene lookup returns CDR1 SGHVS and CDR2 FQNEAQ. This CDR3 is CASSLEGGLNQPQHF. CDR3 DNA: TGTGCCAGCAGCTTAGAGGGAGGCTTGAATCAGCCCCAGCATTTT. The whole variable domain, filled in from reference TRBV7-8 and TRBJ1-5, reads GAGVSQSPRYKVAKRGQDVALRCDPISGHVSLFWYQQALGQGPEFLTYFQNEAQLDKSGLPSDRFFAERPEGSVSTLKIQRTQQEDSAVYLCASSLEGGLNQPQHFGDGTRLSIL.

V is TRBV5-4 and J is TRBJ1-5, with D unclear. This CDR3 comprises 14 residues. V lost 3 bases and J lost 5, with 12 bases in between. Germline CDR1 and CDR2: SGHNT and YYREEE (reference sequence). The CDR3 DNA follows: TGTGCCAGCAGCTACGGGCCAGGAGATCAGCCCCAGCATTTT. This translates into CASSYGPGDQPQHF.

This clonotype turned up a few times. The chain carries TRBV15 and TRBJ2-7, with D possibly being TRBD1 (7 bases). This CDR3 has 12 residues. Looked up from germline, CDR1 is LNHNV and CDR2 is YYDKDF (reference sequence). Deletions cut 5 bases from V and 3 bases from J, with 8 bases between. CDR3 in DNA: TGTGCCACCAGCCAGGGGGGCTACGAGCAGTACGTC. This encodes CATSQGGYEQYV.

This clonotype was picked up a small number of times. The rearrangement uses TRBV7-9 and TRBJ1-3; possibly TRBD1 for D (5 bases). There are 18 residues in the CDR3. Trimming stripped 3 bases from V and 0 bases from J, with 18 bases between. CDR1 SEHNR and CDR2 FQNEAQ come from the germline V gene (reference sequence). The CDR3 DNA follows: TGTGCCAGCAGCTTGATGTGGTACACTGGGGGCTCTGGAAACACCATATATTTT. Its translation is CASSLMWYTGGSGNTIYF. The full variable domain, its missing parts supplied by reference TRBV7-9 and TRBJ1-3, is DTGVSQNPRHKITKRGQNVTFRCDPISEHNRLYWYRQTLGQGPEFLTYFQNEAQLEKSRLLSDRFSAERPKGSFSTLEIQRTEQGDSAMYLCASSLMWYTGGSGNTIYFGEGSWLTVV.

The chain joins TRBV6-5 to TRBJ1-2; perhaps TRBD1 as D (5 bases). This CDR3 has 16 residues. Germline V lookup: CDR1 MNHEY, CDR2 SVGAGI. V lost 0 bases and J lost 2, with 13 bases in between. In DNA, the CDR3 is TGTGCCAGCAGTTACTCCAGACAGCCCTTCAACTATGGCTACACCTTC. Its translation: CASSYSRQPFNYGYTF.

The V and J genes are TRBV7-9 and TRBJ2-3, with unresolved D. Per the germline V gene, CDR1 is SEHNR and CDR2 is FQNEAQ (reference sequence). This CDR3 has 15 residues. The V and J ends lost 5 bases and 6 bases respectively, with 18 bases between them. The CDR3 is CASSRLSFPSDTQYF. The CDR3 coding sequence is TGTGCCAGCAGCCGACTCTCCTTTCCATCGGATACGCAGTATTTT.

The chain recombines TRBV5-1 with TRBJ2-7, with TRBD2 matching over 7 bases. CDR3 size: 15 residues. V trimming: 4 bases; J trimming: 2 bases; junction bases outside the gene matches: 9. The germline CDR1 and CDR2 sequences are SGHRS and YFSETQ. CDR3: CASSLESGEPYEQYF. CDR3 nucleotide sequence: TGCGCCAGCAGCCTCGAAAGCGGGGAGCCCTACGAGCAGTACTTC.

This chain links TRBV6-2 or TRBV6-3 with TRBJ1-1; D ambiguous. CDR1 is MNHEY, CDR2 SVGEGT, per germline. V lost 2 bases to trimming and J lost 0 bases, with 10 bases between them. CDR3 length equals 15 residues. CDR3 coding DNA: TGTGCCAGCAGTTACCACGGCGACCTGAACACTGAAGCTTTCTTT. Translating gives CASSYHGDLNTEAFF.

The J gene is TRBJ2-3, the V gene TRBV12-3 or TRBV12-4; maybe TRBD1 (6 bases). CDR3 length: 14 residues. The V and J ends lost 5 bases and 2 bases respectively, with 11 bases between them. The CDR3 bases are TGTGCCAGCAGTACGACAGGTCTCACAGATACGCAGTATTTT. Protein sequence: CASSTTGLTDTQYF.

The CDR3: CASSYLTGVKNTEAFF. For the CDR3, the DNA is TGTGCCAGCAGTTACCTGACAGGCGTTAAGAACACTGAAGCTTTCTTT. The chain couples TRBV6-6 to TRBJ1-1; a possible D gene is TRBD1 (6 bases). The CDR3 has 16 residues. Germline values: CDR1 MNHNY, CDR2 SVGAGI (reference sequence). The V end lost 2 bases, the J end lost 1 base, and 14 bases lay between the germline ends.

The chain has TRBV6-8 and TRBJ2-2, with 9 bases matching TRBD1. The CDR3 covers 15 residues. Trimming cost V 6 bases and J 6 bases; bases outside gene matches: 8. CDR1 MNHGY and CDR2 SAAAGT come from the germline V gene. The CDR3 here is CASRTGQGFPGELFF. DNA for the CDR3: TGTGCCAGCAGGACGGGACAGGGCTTCCCCGGGGAGCTGTTTTTT.

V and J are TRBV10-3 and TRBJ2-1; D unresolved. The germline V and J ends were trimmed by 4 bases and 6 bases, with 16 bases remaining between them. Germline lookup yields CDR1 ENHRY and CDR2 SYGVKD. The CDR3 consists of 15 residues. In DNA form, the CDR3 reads TGTGCCATCAGTGTGTCCCCAGGCAAGCCCAATGAGCAGTTCTTC. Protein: CAISVSPGKPNEQFF.

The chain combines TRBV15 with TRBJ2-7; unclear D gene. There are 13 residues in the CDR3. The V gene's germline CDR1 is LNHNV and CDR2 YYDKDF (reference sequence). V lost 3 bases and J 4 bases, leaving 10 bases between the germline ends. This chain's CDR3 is CATSRPKGYEQYF. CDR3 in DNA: TGTGCCACCAGCAGGCCGAAGGGATACGAGCAGTACTTC.

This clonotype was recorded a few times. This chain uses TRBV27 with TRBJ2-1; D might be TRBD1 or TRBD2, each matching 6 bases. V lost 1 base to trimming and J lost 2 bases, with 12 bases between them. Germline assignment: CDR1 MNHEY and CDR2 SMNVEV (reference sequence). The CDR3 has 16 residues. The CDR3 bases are TGTGCCAGCAGTTTATGGGGGGCGGACACCTACAATGAGCAGTTCTTC. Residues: CASSLWGADTYNEQFF.

Here the CDR3 reads CASSESLGLEYSPLHF. The CDR3 nucleotides read TGCGCCAGCAGTGAGTCGCTAGGCTTAGAATATTCACCCCTCCACTTT. The V call is TRBV10-2, the J call TRBJ1-6; D not resolved. Trimming left V 0 bases short and J 8 bases short, with 14 bases between. The CDR3 consists of 16 residues. The germline CDR1 and CDR2 sequences are WSHSY and SAAADI.

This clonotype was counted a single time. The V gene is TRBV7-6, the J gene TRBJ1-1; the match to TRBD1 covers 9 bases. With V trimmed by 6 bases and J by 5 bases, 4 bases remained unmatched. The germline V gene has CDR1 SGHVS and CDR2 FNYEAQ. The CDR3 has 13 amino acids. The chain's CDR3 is CASRSGTGTEAFF. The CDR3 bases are TGTGCCAGCAGGTCTGGGACAGGGACTGAAGCTTTCTTT.

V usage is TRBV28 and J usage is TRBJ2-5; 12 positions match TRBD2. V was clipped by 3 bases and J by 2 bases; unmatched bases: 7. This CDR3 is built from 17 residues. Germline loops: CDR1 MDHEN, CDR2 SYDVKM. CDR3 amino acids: CASSFRLAGVWQETQYF. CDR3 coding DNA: TGTGCCAGCAGTTTCCGACTAGCGGGGGTCTGGCAAGAGACCCAGTACTTC.

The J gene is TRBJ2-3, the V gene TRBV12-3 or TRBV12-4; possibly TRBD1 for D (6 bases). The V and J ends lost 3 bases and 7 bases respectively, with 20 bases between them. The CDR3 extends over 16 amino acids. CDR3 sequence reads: CASSFPTGPGPYTQYF. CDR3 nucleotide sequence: TGTGCCAGCAGTTTCCCAACAGGGCCGGGGCCGTATACGCAGTATTTT.

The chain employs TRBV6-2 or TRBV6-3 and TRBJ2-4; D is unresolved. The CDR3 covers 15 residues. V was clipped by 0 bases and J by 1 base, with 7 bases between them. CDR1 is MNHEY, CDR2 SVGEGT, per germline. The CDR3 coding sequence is TGTGCCAGCAGTTACTCGAATTCTGCCAAAAACATTCAGTACTTC. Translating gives CASSYSNSAKNIQYF.